This T cell receptor beta chain was identified during a study of cytomegalovirus exposure and HLA in healthy donors (dated by TCRdb to 2016 to 2017). General notes on the study: According to an earlier analysis of around 600 of the donors, about 179 million T cells yielded roughly 110 million unique TCR beta sequences and roughly 280 Gb of sequence data. Along with the roughly 700-subject first cohort, a separate validation cohort of about 110 different subjects was used. Donor age, sex, ethnicity and CMV serostatus were collected together with the repertoire data. A later analysis re-analyzed previously published TCR beta repertoires from 650 to 800 donors and added high-resolution HLA genotyping to study TCR occurrence patterns. Typing coverage differed by locus: A, B, C, DRB1 and DQB1 were typed in about 620-630 donors, DQA1 in about 500, DPA1 in approximately 600, and DPB1 in approximately 450. Genome-wide SNP genotypes for about 55% of the roughly 670 donors were used in a later genetic analysis, which treated that subset as a discovery cohort. The T cell repertoires of 670 or so subjects were profiled by immunosequencing and related to cytomegalovirus serostatus. The study aimed to test whether cataloging public T cell receptors could reveal signatures of past pathogen exposure. High-throughput TCR immunosequencing, statistical association of individual TCRs with disease status, and machine learning were combined to predict cytomegalovirus infection status. Every discovery cohort repertoire had been produced on one sequencing platform. Rather than using new phenotypic data, the later analysis identified candidate immune exposures from TCR beta sequences and from how often those sequences occurred across donors. In an earlier analysis of about 590 of the donors, high-throughput TCR beta sequencing was used to judge whether each TCR beta V gene segment behaved as functional or pseudogenic. HLA typing included class I and class II loci at four-digit resolution. On average, 235,054 unique TCR beta nucleotide sequences were sequenced per donor among fewer than 500 genotyped donors of the cohort, with 15% to 20% of those sequences being non-productive. A few DR-DQ haplotypes were handled as single units for association and clustering because linkage in the cohort was strong. An early release covering 550 to 700 HLA-typed donors comprised approximately 290 gigabases of sequencing data and tens of millions of unique TCR sequences. Of the 300 to 450 genotyped donors, 65% to 90% fell in the genetic ancestry cluster associated with self-reported Caucasian donors. On the study overall, not on this receptor specifically: The study gave a list of 150 to 200 TCR beta chains associated with cytomegalovirus. Linkage disequilibrium might explain the correlated functional status among segregating V segments, but an unknown experimental factor could not be ruled out. A further reported finding was that TCR beta sequences accurately predicted the HLA-A and HLA-B alleles for most subjects in the first cohort. While some public TCRs were present in many individuals, most TCR sequences turned up only very rarely across donors. Because the 87-base-pair reads could not distinguish some IMGT-functional V segments, including TRBV6-2 and TRBV6-3, those segments were excluded. The authors suggested that the approach could potentially be generalized to other disease states and immunological phenotypes. In an earlier analysis of 587 of the donors, most TCR beta V segments were observed in productive rearrangements about 87% or about 30% of the time, broadly matching IMGT annotations. Because HLA typing was missing for some donors at each locus, association tests included only the typed subset. Several of the top co-occurrence clusters appeared to be linked to parvovirus B19, influenza, CMV and Epstein-Barr virus, according to a later analysis. In a later analysis, most CMV-associated TCR beta chains were found to appear HLA-restricted, with HLA associations seemingly driven largely by CMV exposure. In a later genetic analysis, fewer N-insertions in productive TCRs were reported among donors in an Asian-associated ancestry cluster than the approximately 670-donor mean. In vitro tests confirmed that a few of the cytomegalovirus-associated TCR beta chains recognize cytomegalovirus antigens. V-gene and J-gene trimming of TCR beta chains was associated with a missense DCLRE1C variant in a later genetic analysis, and the association was replicated in an independent cohort. The cohort was sequenced for TCR beta chains only, and without alpha or paired-chain data the features that could be detected were limited. In a later analysis, the rate of TCR association differed among HLA loci, with DRB1 alleles having the most associated TCRs and HLA-C alleles having the fewest. In a later analysis, more than 15,000 TCR beta sequences were associated with specific HLA alleles at a false discovery rate of 0.05. Strong co-occurrence of HLA alleles, especially DR and DQ, made assigning TCR associations to individual alleles difficult. Immune exposure information for the cohort was limited to CMV serostatus. In both the original and validation cohorts, the classifier was reported to diagnose cytomegalovirus status with high specificity and sensitivity. Roughly uniform sequencing depth across donors was assumed in presence/absence analyses, although this assumption may not hold. A later analysis found that HLA-associated TCR beta chains were more clonally expanded and had lower generation probabilities than equally common non-associated chains. About 17 rarely observed V segments, including chromosome 9 orphons, were excluded from the earlier analysis of approximately 500 of the donors because counts were too low. A group of highly shared sequence variants was considered likely to be a technical artifact of the sequencing pipeline.

Libraries were built with the immunoSEQ multiplex PCR assay. The multiplex PCR relied on a mix of 60 forward primers for TCR Vbeta segments and 13 reverse primers for TCR Jbeta segments. The CDR3 region of rearranged TCR beta genes was amplified from genomic DNA with a multiplex PCR assay. The amplified TCR beta libraries were sequenced on the Illumina HiSeq System as 87-base-pair reads. As for how the authors treated the data: A later analysis counted about 76 million unique TCR beta chains across the 550 to 800 repertoires, and 10 million to 12 million of these chains were shared by at least two donors. Raw reads were error-corrected and collapsed into unique sequences by a nearest-neighbor algorithm in which closely related sequences were merged to remove PCR and sequencing errors. CDR3 sequences were aligned to IMGT reference sequences to assign V, D and J gene segments. For a sequence to be retained, at least a six-nucleotide match to both a V gene segment and a J gene segment was required. A rearrangement was called productive if the CDR3 had no stop codons and remained in frame with V and J, and every other rearrangement was called non-productive. Following IMGT convention, CDR3 was defined as the stretch from the second conserved V-encoded cysteine to the conserved J-encoded phenylalanine. In an earlier analysis of 500 to 650 of the donors, sequences lacking an unambiguous match to a single V gene segment were excluded. In an earlier analysis of 587 of the donors, V segments were called functional above 56.7% productive rearrangements and were called segregating when the between-donor standard deviation exceeded 5%. A statistical classification framework was built to diagnose cytomegalovirus status from the catalog of TCR beta chain sequences. In a later analysis, TCR nucleotide sequences were compared against IMGT/GENE-DB human TR gene sequences so that V and J genes could be assigned. A later analysis assigned CDR3 sequences and most-parsimonious VDJ recombination scenarios with the TCRdist pipeline. In a later analysis, every TCR beta chain was defined by the combination of its CDR3 amino acid sequence and its V-gene family, and reads without a unique V-gene family were dropped. To address suspected cross-contamination and a sequencing artifact, a later analysis removed a few hundred highly shared, low-generation-probability nucleotide sequences. For each public chain, a later analysis derived a clonal expansion index from normalized ranks of inferred template counts within each repertoire. In a later analysis, generation probabilities were computed using a VDJ recombination model fitted to out-of-frame rearrangements, and the results were checked against IGoR. In a later analysis, TCR-TCR, TCR-HLA and TCR-CMV co-occurrence was scored with hypergeometric tests, and a repertoire-size bias correction was applied to TCR pairs. A later analysis estimated false discovery rates by permuting HLA or CMV assignments 20 times. In a later analysis, co-occurring TCRs were grouped using DBSCAN, and TCRdist sequence similarity was added for clustering within HLA-allele-positive subsets. Co-occurrence clustering excluded repertoires with fewer than 30,000 or more than 120,000 public chains, plus five with anomalous nucleotide sharing. What TCRdb holds here is the immuneACCESS table cut down to in-frame rearrangements. Part of the clones is not present; checked against another copy, under half of the missing clones reflect an unresolved V gene, and the others are unexplained. That table supplies the V and J calls and clone size; D and trimming were determined from the DNA. The sample records roughly 100,000 clones, less than 10% of which are singletons. The biggest ten clones account for about 5% of the sample.

The sample holds a few counts of this clone. This receptor's antigen is unknown. Base qualities are not recorded, but no much larger clone differs from it by a single base. The cohort comprised 550 to 700 healthy bone marrow donors. At the time of sampling, all cohort members were nominally healthy, though unrecorded immune exposures were likely present. The donor tested CMV seropositive, placing the donor among the 250 to 350 seropositive members of the cohort. Every donor gave a peripheral blood sample, and the peripheral blood mononuclear cells from that sample were used for TCR beta sequencing. The Qiagen DNeasy Blood Extraction Kit was used to extract genomic DNA from the blood cell samples. The CDR3 goes from the cysteine to the phenylalanine over 13 residues. Only the CDR3 DNA is retained, 39 bases long and in frame from the first base. According to the germline V gene (reference sequence), CDR1 reads MNHNY and CDR2 reads SVGAGI. A distance of 16 bases separates the germline ends of V and J, which lose 7 bases and 6 bases respectively.

The sample was PBMCs. The sequence is built from TRBV6-6 and TRBJ2-7; TRBD1 is perhaps the D gene, given 6 matching bases. The TCR was taken from a man aged 45-65 years in good health and CMV-seropositive. CDR3 region: CASKSGVGTEQYF. The DNA reads TGTGCCAGCAAGTCAGGGGTAGGGACCGAGCAGTACTTC.